This T cell receptor beta chain was found in a study of cytomegalovirus exposure and HLA in healthy donors. Findings of the study overall: TCR beta chains numbering some 160 were designated cytomegalovirus-associated.

It was healthy bone marrow donors who served as donors. The PCR was carried out with 60 Vbeta primers and 13 Jbeta primers. TCRdb's copy holds only in-frame clones and misses some; the assay was immunoSEQ multiplex PCR. The specimen's table records about 130,000 clones. Comments on this clone: Its antigen is still unknown.

The specimen was PBMCs. The receptor's source is a man aged 40-49 years in good health and CMV-seronegative.

The CDR3: CASSRTPPPVIYEQYF. The CDR3 nucleotides read TGTGCCAGCAGCCGGACTCCTCCTCCAGTCATCTACGAGCAGTACTTC. The chain carries TRBV27 and TRBJ2-7, with a weak D call TRBD2 (5 bases). Germline CDR1 is MNHEY and CDR2 is SMNVEV (reference sequence). The CDR3 has 16 residues. Between the trimmed V and J ends, which lost 6 bases and 3 bases, there was a span of 21 bases.